These T cell receptor beta chains were read from a single sample in a study of control samples from healthy donors and cancer patients. This table comes from immunoSEQ multiplex PCR, and its TCRdb copy is limited to in-frame clones, with some not included. The data show 75,000 to 95,000 clones, with around nine tenths seen just once and under 4% held by the top ten. The specimen was blood. The receptor set was obtained from a woman under 30 in good health. Each CDR3 is given with its conserved first and last residue. A D gene is named only where the DNA matches it firmly. The listing skips clone size in some rows; elsewhere it reads once, few, many or a size class.

j_call clone_size v_call d_call cdr3_aa cdr3_nt
TRBJ1-5 NA TRBV27 NA CASSPRGPGQPQHF TGTGCCAGCAGCCCCCGGGGCCCGGGACAGCCCCAGCATTTT
TRBJ1-6 NA TRBV19 NA CASSPGSDYNSPLHF TGTGCCAGTAGTCCCGGGTCGGATTATAATTCACCCCTCCACTTT
TRBJ1-2 NA TRBV6-5 NA CASLIVRSSNGYTF TGTGCCAGCCTGATAGTAAGGAGCTCGAATGGCTACACCTTC
TRBJ1-2 NA TRBV27 TRBD1 CASSSDRGLNGYTF TGTGCCAGCAGTTCCGACAGGGGGCTTAATGGCTACACCTTC
TRBJ1-1 NA TRBV2 NA CATQSGGLGEAFF TGTGCCACCCAATCCGGAGGGTTGGGCGAAGCTTTCTTT
TRBJ1-1 NA TRBV3-1/TRBV3-2 NA CASSQGPDGEGEAFF TGTGCCAGCAGCCAAGGGCCTGACGGGGAGGGTGAAGCTTTCTTT
TRBJ2-1 NA TRBV6-6 NA CASSYYGGDGGEQFF TGTGCCAGCAGTTACTATGGCGGCGACGGGGGTGAGCAGTTCTTC
TRBJ2-1 NA TRBV12-3/TRBV12-4 NA CATTVGGTYEQFF TGTGCCACCACCGTTGGGGGGACCTATGAGCAGTTCTTC
TRBJ1-1 NA TRBV7-5 NA CVRSLAGRARSNTEAFF TGTGTCAGAAGCTTAGCAGGAAGGGCACGGTCGAACACTGAAGCTTTCTTT
TRBJ1-2 NA TRBV5-1 TRBD1 CASSPGTVNYGYTF TGCGCCAGCAGCCCCGGGACAGTTAACTATGGCTACACCTTC
TRBJ1-3 once TRBV3-1/TRBV3-2 NA CASSPTGSGNTIYF TGTGCCAGCAGCCCGACAGGCTCTGGAAACACCATATATTTT
TRBJ2-1 NA TRBV5-1 TRBD2 CASSPGTSDNEQFF TGCGCCAGCAGCCCTGGGACTAGCGACAATGAGCAGTTCTTC
TRBJ1-6 NA TRBV5-4 NA CASSLESQAQPLHF TGTGCCAGCAGCTTGGAAAGTCAGGCCCAGCCCCTCCACTTT
TRBJ1-1 NA TRBV13 NA CASSLRDEAFF TGTGCCAGCAGCTTACGGGATGAAGCTTTCTTT
TRBJ1-5 NA TRBV10-2 TRBD1 CATFGQGDQPQHF TGCGCCACCTTCGGACAGGGTGATCAGCCCCAGCATTTT
TRBJ2-7 NA TRBV11-2 NA CASSLVGDSYEQYF TGTGCCAGCAGCTTAGTCGGGGATTCCTACGAGCAGTACTTC
TRBJ2-7 NA TRBV10-3 NA CAISEVEIGYEQYF TGTGCCATCAGTGAGGTAGAGATAGGATACGAGCAGTACTTC
TRBJ1-2 NA TRBV5-1 TRBD1 CASSHAGTATNYGYTF TGCGCCAGCAGCCATGCCGGGACAGCTACAAACTATGGCTACACCTTC
TRBJ1-1 NA TRBV29-1 NA CSAVRQTNTEAFF TGCAGCGCTGTAAGGCAAACGAACACTGAAGCTTTCTTT
TRBJ1-2 NA TRBV19 NA CASNPGGQGGNYGYTF TGTGCCAGTAATCCCGGGGGGCAGGGCGGGAACTATGGCTACACCTTC
TRBJ1-1 NA TRBV19 TRBD1 CASSPRRGHAAAFF TGTGCCAGTAGCCCACGAAGGGGGCACGCGGCGGCTTTCTTT
TRBJ1-1 NA TRBV18 NA CASSPLLTEAFF TGTGCCAGCTCACCACTTCTCACTGAAGCTTTCTTT
TRBJ2-1 NA TRBV7-6 TRBD2 CASSSGLAGGQFYNEQFF TGTGCCAGCAGCTCGGGACTAGCGGGGGGCCAGTTCTACAATGAGCAGTTCTTC